The table lists the clone carrying this T cell receptor (beta chain) with a count of one. Its target is not known. The PCR contained 60 Vbeta and 13 Jbeta primers. The assay was immunoSEQ multiplex PCR, and TCRdb's table has in-frame clones only and misses some. The table includes 130,000 or so clones, roughly 87% detected once. This entry comes from a study of cytomegalovirus exposure and HLA in healthy donors. General study findings and limits: Per a later analysis, HLA-associated TCR beta chains showed more clonal expansion than other, equally common TCR beta chains. A later analysis reported that several of the most significant clusters appeared to be linked to common viral pathogens, among them Epstein-Barr virus. Usually a TCR sequence was rare, but some public TCRs were found in many donors. The likely origin of a cluster of highly shared sequence variants was a sequencing artifact.

Germline V gene data show CDR1 as MDHEN and CDR2 as SYDVKM. Unmatched junction bases numbered 10, after V lost 3 bases and J lost 11 bases. CDR3 length: 14 residues. The sequenced sample consisted of PBMCs. The rearrangement links TRBV28 to TRBJ1-1; TRBD1 agrees at 9 bases. This clonotype originated in a woman aged 18-29 years in good health and CMV-seronegative. CDR3 nucleotide sequence: TGTGCCAGCAGTTTTGAGACAGGGGGACTTGTGGCTTTCTTT. This translates into CASSFETGGLVAFF.